This T cell receptor beta chain came from a study of OX40 agonist ivuxolimab in advanced cancers. For the study at large: At 82.7% male, the cohort had a mean age of about 60 years, ranging from about 20 to 79.

Comment on this clone: Its antigen remains unknown.

Generated by immunoSEQ multiplex PCR, the TCRdb table keeps only in-frame clones and is missing some. The sample has around 13,000 clones, 75% to 85% seen once; the top ten hold around 45%. Study conclusions and caveats: There were, on average, more expanded clones in CD8+ T cells than in CD4+.

V trimming: 2 bases; J trimming: 1 base; junction bases outside the gene matches: 4. This CDR3 is 15 amino acids long. Germline CDR1 is LNHDA and CDR2 is SQIVND (reference sequence). This clonotype was obtained from an adult with an advanced solid tumor such as melanoma, head and neck, liver or kidney cancer. The gene calls are TRBV19 and TRBJ1-1; 7 nucleotides match TRBD1. Material: CD4+ or CD8+ T cells sorted from blood, obtained in a trial of the OX40 agonist ivuxolimab. For the CDR3, the DNA is TGTGCCAGTAGTATAAGGGCAGGGGGGAACACTGAAGCTTTCTTT. Amino acids: CASSIRAGGNTEAFF. Using reference TRBV19 and TRBJ1-1 for the parts outside the CDR3, the full variable domain is DGGITQSPKYLFRKEGQNVTLSCEQNLNHDAMYWYRQDPGQGLRLIYYSQIVNDFQKGDIAEGYSVSREKKESFPLTVTSAQKNPTAFYLCASSIRAGGNTEAFFGQGTRLTVV.